The entry below describes one TCR beta chain. The entry originates in a study of patients and donors after allogeneic stem cell transplantation. V lost 6 bases and J 3 bases, leaving 11 bases between the germline ends. The CDR3 consists of 14 residues. TCRdb re-called the RT-PCR reads through MiXCR, storing one row per CDR3 protein. The sample lists 150,000 to 200,000 distinct CDR3 sequences; approximately 25% were seen once. The specimen sequenced was blood, either unsorted or a sorted T cell fraction (not recorded which). This receptor was obtained from a human donor who was either an allogeneic HSCT recipient or a stem cell or donor lymphocyte infusion donor (not recorded which). It is not recorded whose cells these are; they may come from a transplant donor. V and J are TRBV12-3 or TRBV12-4 and TRBJ2-2; perhaps D is TRBD1 or TRBD2 (5 bases each). The CDR3 bases are TGTGCCAGCAGAGGAGGACACTACACCGGGGAGCTGTTTTTT. Translating gives CASRGGHYTGELFF.